This passage covers 32 T cell receptor beta chains from one sample sequenced in a study of T cell responses to AZD1222 COVID-19 vaccine. The table came from immunoSEQ multiplex PCR; TCRdb's copy has only in-frame clones and leaves some out. This table has tens of thousands of clones, around 83% appearing once. The sample here was peripheral blood, taken 28 days after the second AZD1222 dose. These receptors all stem from an adult who received the AZD1222 COVID-19 vaccine.

The chain couples TRBV5-1 to TRBJ2-5; TRBD2 agrees at 12 bases. J was trimmed by 4 bases and V by 4 bases; bases with no gene match: 8. This CDR3 spans 16 amino acids. The germline CDR1 and CDR2 sequences are SGHRS and YFSETQ. The CDR3 loop is CASSLETSGGLETQYF. In DNA, the CDR3 is TGCGCCAGCAGCCTCGAGACTAGCGGGGGACTAGAGACCCAGTACTTC.

This clone occurred a few times. The chain joins TRBV28 to TRBJ1-2; maybe TRBD1 (5 bases). V lost 6 bases and J 3 bases, leaving 11 bases between the germline ends. Germline lookup yields CDR1 MDHEN and CDR2 SYDVKM. This CDR3 region has 13 residues. DNA of the CDR3: TGTGCCAGCAGACCCCCGGGGGACTATGGCTACACCTTC. Its translation: CASRPPGDYGYTF.

A few counts support this clone. The chain carries TRBV28 and TRBJ2-6; D gene unclear. CDR1 MDHEN and CDR2 SYDVKM come from the germline V gene. Trimming took off 3 bases at V and 0 bases at J, with 3 bases between the two ends. The CDR3 is 14 residues long. CDR3 nucleotide sequence: TGTGCCAGCAGTTTCAGCTCTGGGGCCAACGTCCTGACTTTC. Translation gives CASSFSSGANVLTF.

The chain uses TRBV5-4 and TRBJ2-3; 7 nucleotides line up with TRBD1. The germline V gene encodes CDR1 SGHNT and CDR2 YYREEE (reference sequence). V gave up 2 bases and J gave up 0 bases; unmatched junction bases: 0. The CDR3 has 14 residues. The CDR3 sequence: CASSLQGSTDTQYF. The CDR3 DNA reads TGTGCCAGCAGCTTACAGGGGAGCACAGATACGCAGTATTTT.

V gene TRBV4-2 combines with J gene TRBJ1-2, with 12 nucleotides matching TRBD1. Germline V gene lookup returns CDR1 LGHNA and CDR2 YNFKEQ. V was clipped by 3 bases and J by 7 bases; unmatched bases: 9. The length of the CDR3 is 16 residues. Here the CDR3 reads CASSQGTGGGIGGYTF. The CDR3 DNA reads TGTGCCAGCAGCCAGGGGACAGGGGGCGGTATTGGTGGCTACACCTTC.

This rearrangement joins TRBV14 to TRBJ2-1; a possible D gene is TRBD2 (6 bases). Trimming took off 1 base at V and 9 bases at J, with 16 bases between the two ends. Germline V lookup: CDR1 SGHDN, CDR2 FVKESK. The CDR3 length is 15 residues. As DNA, the CDR3 is TGTGCCAGCAGCCAAGCCCCGACTAGACGTCTTGAGCAGTTCTTC. Translating it yields CASSQAPTRRLEQFF.

This clone was seen a handful of times. J is TRBJ2-1 and V is TRBV4-3, with a possible D match to TRBD2 (6 bases). Germline V lookup: CDR1 LGHNA, CDR2 YSLEER. This CDR3 comprises 16 residues. Trimming left V 1 base short and J 2 bases short, with 12 bases between. CDR3 in DNA: TGCGCCAGCAGCCAAGGGTCGGCGGGGCCCTACAATGAGCAGTTCTTC. It encodes CASSQGSAGPYNEQFF.

This sequence joins TRBV7-2 and TRBJ1-4; D gene uncertain. The CDR3 runs to 14 residues. Per the germline V gene, CDR1 is SGHTA and CDR2 is FQGNSA. With 5 bases removed from V and 5 bases from J, the gap between germline ends came to 12 bases. The CDR3 here is CASSLGIRNEKLFF. Here the CDR3 DNA reads TGTGCCAGCAGCCTCGGGATACGAAATGAAAAACTGTTTTTT.

The chain couples TRBV2 to TRBJ1-5, with unresolved D. In germline, CDR1 is SNHLY, CDR2 FYNNEI. CDR3 length: 17 amino acids. V was pared by 7 bases and J by 0 bases, with 19 bases between. The CDR3 DNA follows: TGTGCCAGCACTCACGAGACCTTCGGGAATAGCAATCAGCCCCAGCATTTT. Protein product: CASTHETFGNSNQPQHF.

This CDR3 is CASSPHTDTQYF. CDR3 coding DNA: TGTGCCAGTAGTCCACACACAGATACGCAGTATTTT. The chain couples TRBV19 to TRBJ2-3; D gene uncertain. V lost 5 bases and J 2 bases, leaving 5 bases between the germline ends. Looked up from germline, CDR1 is LNHDA and CDR2 is SQIVND (reference sequence). The CDR3 length is 12 residues.

This clone was seen just once. The DNA for the CDR3 is TGTGCCAGTAGTATAGGGCCAGGAAAATCTAAGGCTTTCTTT. It encodes CASSIGPGKSKAFF. The chain couples TRBV19 to TRBJ1-1; D not certain. CDR1 LNHDA and CDR2 SQIVND come from the germline V gene (reference sequence). CDR3 size: 14 residues. With 1 base removed from V and 11 bases from J, the gap between germline ends came to 17 bases.

V and J are TRBV3-1 (or the pseudogene TRBV3-2) and TRBJ2-5; D unclear. This CDR3 spans 12 amino acids. Germline V gene sequence: CDR1 LGHDT, CDR2 YNNKEL (reference sequence). Between the trimmed V and J ends, which lost 2 bases and 5 bases, there was a span of 6 bases. Here the CDR3 reads CASSQLLETQYF. DNA for the CDR3: TGTGCCAGCAGCCAACTATTGGAGACCCAGTACTTC.

The chain joins TRBV10-3 to TRBJ2-7; a weak D match, TRBD1 (6 bases). V was pared by 6 bases and J by 7 bases, with 19 bases between. The CDR3 has 14 amino acids. In germline, CDR1 is ENHRY, CDR2 SYGVKD. CDR3 loop: CAIRDTGYPGEQYF. DNA for the CDR3: TGTGCCATCAGGGACACAGGGTACCCGGGGGAGCAGTACTTC.

This clone was seen a single time. The chain carries TRBV7-9 and TRBJ2-7; D is uncertain. CDR3 length: 12 amino acids. The germline gives CDR1 SEHNR, CDR2 FQNEAQ (reference sequence). V lost 5 bases and J lost 6, with 11 bases in between. The CDR3 loop reads CASSIPSGEQYF. CDR3 DNA: TGTGCCAGCAGCATTCCTAGTGGCGAGCAGTACTTC. The complete variable domain, with remaining parts taken from reference TRBV7-9 and TRBJ2-7, reads DTGVSQNPRHKITKRGQNVTFRCDPISEHNRLYWYRQTLGQGPEFLTYFQNEAQLEKSRLLSDRFSAERPKGSFSTLEIQRTEQGDSAMYLCASSIPSGEQYFGPGTRLTVT.

This chain connects TRBV11-2 to TRBJ1-1; TRBD1 matches at 9 bases. The CDR3 spans 15 residues. Germline CDR1 reads SGHAT; CDR2 reads FQNNGV. V trimming: 5 bases; J trimming: 3 bases; junction bases outside the gene matches: 7. CDR3 in DNA: TGTGCCAGCAGCGGACACAGGGGGCGGGACACTGAAGCTTTCTTT. It yields the protein CASSGHRGRDTEAFF.

In its sample, this clone was seen once. This sequence joins TRBV7-8 and TRBJ1-1; the D gene is possibly TRBD1 (5 bases). The CDR3 has 15 amino acids. CDR1 SGHVS and CDR2 FQNEAQ come from the germline V gene. The V and J ends lost 3 bases and 5 bases respectively, with 16 bases between them. Written as DNA, the CDR3 is TGTGCCAGCAGCTTCCCAGGAACCTCAGGGACTGAAGCTTTCTTT. This codes for CASSFPGTSGTEAFF.

The chain combines TRBV7-9 with TRBJ2-3; D may be TRBD2 (6 bases). Trimming took 4 bases from V and 1 from J, leaving 15 bases between them. Per the germline V gene, CDR1 is SEHNR and CDR2 is FQNEAQ (reference sequence). The CDR3 covers 16 residues. In DNA, the CDR3 is TGTGCCAGCAGCTCGGTAAGCGGGTTCCGCACAGATACGCAGTATTTT. Its protein product is CASSSVSGFRTDTQYF.

The CDR3 sequence: CASSLWDRRYSNQPQHF. Here the CDR3 DNA reads TGTGCCAGCAGCTTATGGGACAGGAGATATAGCAATCAGCCCCAGCATTTT. The chain combines TRBV7-6 with TRBJ1-5; 8 nucleotides align to TRBD1. The trim removed 2 bases at V and 0 bases at J, leaving 6 bases unmatched. The V gene's germline CDR1 is SGHVS and CDR2 FNYEAQ. The CDR3 length is 17 residues.

The chain recombines TRBV3-1 (or the pseudogene TRBV3-2) with TRBJ2-7; 11 bases agree with TRBD1. There are 16 residues in the CDR3. Germline CDR1 LGHDT, CDR2 YNNKEL (reference sequence). V was pared by 4 bases and J by 5 bases, with 10 bases of the junction left unmatched. The chain's CDR3 is CASSPSTGQGVHEQYF. In nucleotides, the CDR3 is TGTGCCAGCAGCCCCTCAACGGGACAGGGGGTCCACGAGCAGTACTTC.

This clone was counted only a few times. The chain links TRBV10-1 to TRBJ1-1; maybe TRBD1 (6 bases). V was cut by 6 bases and J by 3 bases, with 8 bases left in between. CDR1 is WNHNN and CDR2 is SYGVQD in the germline V gene (reference sequence). The CDR3 has 12 amino acids. The CDR3 sequence is CASRQGHTEAFF. CDR3 sequence (DNA): TGCGCCAGCAGACAGGGTCACACTGAAGCTTTCTTT.

V and J are TRBV20-1 and TRBJ2-7; the D gene is possibly TRBD2 (6 bases). The CDR3 spans 11 residues. Germline CDR1 DFQATT, CDR2 SNEGSKA (reference sequence). Between the trimmed V and J ends, which lost 6 bases and 4 bases, there was a span of 10 bases. Here the CDR3 DNA reads TGCAGTGCCCCGGAGGGGTACGAGCAGTACTTC. Protein product: CSAPEGYEQYF.

The V call is TRBV13, the J call TRBJ1-4, with D unclear. CDR3 length equals 16 residues. The germline V and J ends were trimmed by 3 bases and 0 bases, with 11 bases remaining between them. Germline V gene sequence: CDR1 PRHDT, CDR2 FYEKMQ (reference sequence). CDR3 sequence: CASSFTGWATNEKLFF. CDR3 nucleotide sequence: TGTGCCAGCAGCTTCACCGGCTGGGCAACTAATGAAAAACTGTTTTTT.

The rearrangement joins TRBV5-6 to TRBJ1-4, with TRBD1 as a possible D gene (6 bases). The CDR3 sequence is 15 residues long. CDR1 is SGHDT and CDR2 is YYEEEE in the germline V gene. Trimming stripped 5 bases from V and 0 bases from J, with 11 bases between. The CDR3 loop is CASSAKGATNEKLFF. For the CDR3, the DNA is TGTGCCAGCAGTGCCAAGGGGGCAACTAATGAAAAACTGTTTTTT.

In its sample, this clone was seen a few times. The chain recombines TRBV7-7 with TRBJ2-7, with TRBD1 matching 7 bases. V lost 2 bases to trimming and J lost 3 bases; unmatched junction nucleotides: 4. The CDR3 has 14 residues. Germline assignment: CDR1 SSHAT and CDR2 FNYEAQ (reference sequence). DNA of the CDR3: TGTGCCAGCAGCTTAACCGGGACAGACTACGAGCAGTACTTC. It encodes CASSLTGTDYEQYF.

V gene TRBV7-8 combines with J gene TRBJ2-7; 10 bases are shared with TRBD2. Trimming at V came to 8 bases and at J to 2 bases, leaving 6 bases not matched to a gene. CDR1 and CDR2 from the germline V gene are SGHVS and FQNEAQ. The CDR3 runs to 14 residues. CDR3 loop: CASRRTSGTYEQYF. The CDR3 DNA follows: TGTGCCAGCCGGAGGACTAGCGGCACCTACGAGCAGTACTTC.

The V gene is TRBV5-1, the J gene TRBJ2-5, with 8 bases aligning to TRBD2. Per germline, CDR1 SGHRS and CDR2 YFSETQ. The CDR3 extends over 16 amino acids. The V segment lost 2 bases and the J segment 0 bases; nucleotides outside the gene matches: 6. The DNA for the CDR3 is TGCGCCAGCAGCTTTAGCGGGGCCCCGTACCAAGAGACCCAGTACTTC. Protein: CASSFSGAPYQETQYF.

This chain uses TRBV7-9 with TRBJ2-5; a possible D gene is TRBD2 (5 bases). This CDR3 comprises 13 residues. Germline CDR1 is SEHNR and CDR2 is FQNEAQ (reference sequence). Trimming stripped 5 bases from V and 5 bases from J, with 12 bases between. DNA for the CDR3: TGTGCCAGCAGCCCCCGCGGGCCGGAGACCCAGTACTTC. This codes for CASSPRGPETQYF.

The chain employs TRBV4-1 and TRBJ2-6; tentative D call: TRBD1 (5 bases). This CDR3 contains 18 residues. Per germline, CDR1 MGHRA and CDR2 YSYEKL. V was clipped by 0 bases and J by 0 bases, with 12 bases between them. CDR3: CASSQDGAGNSGANVLTF. The CDR3 DNA reads as TGCGCCAGCAGCCAAGATGGGGCAGGGAACTCTGGGGCCAACGTCCTGACTTTC.

This clone was observed once. The rearrangement joins TRBV19 to TRBJ2-4, with 8 bases that match TRBD1. CDR1 is LNHDA, CDR2 SQIVND, per germline (reference sequence). Trimming removed 2 bases from V and 1 base from J; junction bases left unmatched: 7. The CDR3 spans 17 residues. The CDR3 DNA is TGTGCCAGTAGTATACCCCGGACAGGGAAGGCCAAAAACATTCAGTACTTC. Protein sequence: CASSIPRTGKAKNIQYF.

The chain has TRBV28 and TRBJ1-2; D ambiguous. Trimming took 5 bases from V and 2 from J, leaving 9 bases between them. The CDR3 loop spans 13 amino acids. Germline CDR1 reads MDHEN; CDR2 reads SYDVKM. The CDR3 loop reads CASSPPDNYGYTF. In nucleotides, the CDR3 is TGTGCCAGCAGTCCTCCGGACAACTATGGCTACACCTTC.

The chain is built from TRBV4-2 and TRBJ2-3; D ambiguous. Germline CDR1 LGHNA, CDR2 YNFKEQ. The CDR3 totals 14 residues. V dropped 1 base and J dropped 5 bases, with 10 bases sitting between them. The CDR3 is CASSQVQTQDTQYF. The DNA for the CDR3 is TGTGCCAGCAGCCAAGTTCAGACCCAAGATACGCAGTATTTT.

The chain carries TRBV4-2 and TRBJ2-1; TRBD2 might be the D (5 bases). This CDR3 contains 15 residues. Per the germline V gene, CDR1 is LGHNA and CDR2 is YNFKEQ. The germline V and J ends were trimmed by 3 bases and 4 bases, with 13 bases remaining between them. The CDR3 sequence: CASSQDLARYNEQFF. In nucleotides, the CDR3 is TGTGCCAGCAGCCAGGACTTAGCGCGGTACAATGAGCAGTTCTTC.